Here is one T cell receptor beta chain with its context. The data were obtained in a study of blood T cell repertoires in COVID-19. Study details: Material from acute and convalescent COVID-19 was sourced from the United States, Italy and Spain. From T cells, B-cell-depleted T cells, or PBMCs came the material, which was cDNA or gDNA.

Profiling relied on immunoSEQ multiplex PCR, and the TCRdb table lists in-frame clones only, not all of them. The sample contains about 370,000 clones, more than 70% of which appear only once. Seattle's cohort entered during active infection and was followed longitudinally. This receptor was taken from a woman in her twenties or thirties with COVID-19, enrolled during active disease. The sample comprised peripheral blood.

The CDR3 region has the DNA TGTGCCAGCAACCTAAAGGGGGACACTGAAGCTTTCTTT. Amino acids: CASNLKGDTEAFF. The chain has TRBV12-3 or TRBV12-4 and TRBJ1-1, with TRBD1 as a possible D gene (6 bases). The germline V and J ends were trimmed by 7 bases and 3 bases, with 12 bases remaining between them. The CDR3 covers 13 residues.